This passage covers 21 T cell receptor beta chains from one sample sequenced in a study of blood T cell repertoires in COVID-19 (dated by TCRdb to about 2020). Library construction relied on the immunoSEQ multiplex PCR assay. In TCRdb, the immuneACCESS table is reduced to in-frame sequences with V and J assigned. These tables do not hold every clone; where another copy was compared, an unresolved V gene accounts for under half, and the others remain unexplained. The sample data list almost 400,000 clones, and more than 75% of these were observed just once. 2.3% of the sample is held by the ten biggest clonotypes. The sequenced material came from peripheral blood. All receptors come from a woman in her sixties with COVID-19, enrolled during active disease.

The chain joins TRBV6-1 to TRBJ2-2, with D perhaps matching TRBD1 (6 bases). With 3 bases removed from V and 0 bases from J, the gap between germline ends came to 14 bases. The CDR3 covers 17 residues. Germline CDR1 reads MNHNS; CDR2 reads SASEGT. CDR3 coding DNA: TGTGCCAGCAGTGATCAAGACAGGCTCTCGAACACCGGGGAGCTGTTTTTT. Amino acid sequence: CASSDQDRLSNTGELFF.

The CDR3 nucleotides are TGTGCCAGCAGCTTGGGGCCAGCCTATGGCTACACCTTC. Protein product: CASSLGPAYGYTF. The chain has TRBV7-2 and TRBJ1-2; D is perhaps TRBD1 (5 bases). This CDR3 region has 13 residues. V was clipped by 3 bases and J by 4 bases, with 9 bases between them. The germline CDR1 and CDR2 sequences are SGHTA and FQGNSA. Complete variable domain (other parts from reference TRBV7-2 and TRBJ1-2): GAGVSQSPSNKVTEKGKDVELRCDPISGHTALYWYRQSLGQGLEFLIYFQGNSAPDKSGLPSDRFSAERTGGSVSTLTIQRTQQEDSAVYLCASSLGPAYGYTFGSGTRLTVV.

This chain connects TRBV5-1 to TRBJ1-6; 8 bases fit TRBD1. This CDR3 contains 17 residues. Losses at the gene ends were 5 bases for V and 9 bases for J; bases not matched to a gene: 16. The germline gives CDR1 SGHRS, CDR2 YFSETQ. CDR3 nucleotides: TGCGCCAGCAGTTCGGAGGGGCAGGGGGCTCTATCTTCACCCCTCCACTTT. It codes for CASSSEGQGALSSPLHF. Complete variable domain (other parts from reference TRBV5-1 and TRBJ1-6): KAGVTQTPRYLIKTRGQQVTLSCSPISGHRSVSWYQQTPGQGLQFLFEYFSETQRNKGNFPGRFSGRQFSNSRSEMNVSTLELGDSALYLCASSSEGQGALSSPLHFGNGTRLTVT.

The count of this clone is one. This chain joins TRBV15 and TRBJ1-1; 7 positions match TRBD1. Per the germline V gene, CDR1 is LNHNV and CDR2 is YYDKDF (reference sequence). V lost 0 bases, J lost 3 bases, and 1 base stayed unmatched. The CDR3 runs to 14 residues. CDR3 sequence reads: CATSREGGYTEAFF. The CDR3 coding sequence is TGTGCCACCAGCAGAGAAGGGGGCTACACTGAAGCTTTCTTT.

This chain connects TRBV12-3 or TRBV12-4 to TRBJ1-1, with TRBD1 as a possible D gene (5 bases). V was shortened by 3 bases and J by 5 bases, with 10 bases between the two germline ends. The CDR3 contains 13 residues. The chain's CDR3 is CASSFRVGTEAFF. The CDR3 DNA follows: TGTGCCAGCAGTTTCAGGGTGGGGACTGAAGCTTTCTTT.

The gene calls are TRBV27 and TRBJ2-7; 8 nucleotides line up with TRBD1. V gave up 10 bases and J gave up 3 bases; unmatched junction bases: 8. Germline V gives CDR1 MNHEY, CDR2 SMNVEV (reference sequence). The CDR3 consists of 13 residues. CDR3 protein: CATRTGFVYEQYF. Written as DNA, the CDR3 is TGTGCCACCAGGACAGGGTTCGTCTACGAGCAGTACTTC.

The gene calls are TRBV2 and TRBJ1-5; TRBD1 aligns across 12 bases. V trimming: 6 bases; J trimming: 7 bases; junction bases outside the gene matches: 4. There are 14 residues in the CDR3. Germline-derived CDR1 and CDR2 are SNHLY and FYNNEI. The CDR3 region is CASSGTGGRQPQHF. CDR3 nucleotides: TGTGCCAGCAGCGGGACAGGGGGCAGGCAGCCCCAGCATTTT.

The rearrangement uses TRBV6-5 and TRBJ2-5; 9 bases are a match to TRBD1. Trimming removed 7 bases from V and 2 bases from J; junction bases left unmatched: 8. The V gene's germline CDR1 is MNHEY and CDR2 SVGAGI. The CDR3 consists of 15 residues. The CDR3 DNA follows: TGTGCCAGCACCCGGGGACAGGGCCATCAAGAGACCCAGTACTTC. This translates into CASTRGQGHQETQYF.

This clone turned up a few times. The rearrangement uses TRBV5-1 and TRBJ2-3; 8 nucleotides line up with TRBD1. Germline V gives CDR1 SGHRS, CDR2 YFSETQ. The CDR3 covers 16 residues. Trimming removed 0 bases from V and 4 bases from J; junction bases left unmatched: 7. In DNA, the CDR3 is TGCGCCAGCAGCTTGGAAGGACAGGGTGGGGCAGATACGCAGTATTTT. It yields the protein CASSLEGQGGADTQYF.

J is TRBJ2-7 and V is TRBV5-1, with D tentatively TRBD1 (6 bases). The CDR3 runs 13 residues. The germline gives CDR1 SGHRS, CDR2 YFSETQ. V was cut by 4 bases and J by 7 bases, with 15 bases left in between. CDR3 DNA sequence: TGCGCCAGCAGCCCTGGACAGCGACGAGAGCAGTACTTC. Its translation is CASSPGQRREQYF.

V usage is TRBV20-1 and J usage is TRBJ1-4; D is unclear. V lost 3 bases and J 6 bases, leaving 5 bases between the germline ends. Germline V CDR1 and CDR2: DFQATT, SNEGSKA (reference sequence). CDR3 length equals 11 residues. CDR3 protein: CSAREDEKLFF. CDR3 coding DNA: TGCAGTGCTAGGGAGGATGAAAAACTGTTTTTT.

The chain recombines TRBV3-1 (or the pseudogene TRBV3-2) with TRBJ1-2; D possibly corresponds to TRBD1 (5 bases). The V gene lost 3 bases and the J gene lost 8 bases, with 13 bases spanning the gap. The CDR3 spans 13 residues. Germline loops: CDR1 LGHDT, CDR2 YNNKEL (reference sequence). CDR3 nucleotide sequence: TGTGCCAGCAGCCAGTTGGGCAGGGAAGGCTACACCTTC. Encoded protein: CASSQLGREGYTF.

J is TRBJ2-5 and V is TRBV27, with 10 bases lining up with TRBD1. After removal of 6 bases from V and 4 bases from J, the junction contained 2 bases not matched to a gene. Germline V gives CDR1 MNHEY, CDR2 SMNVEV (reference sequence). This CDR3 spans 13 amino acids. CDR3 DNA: TGTGCCAGCAGGACAGGGGGCGTAGAGACCCAGTACTTC. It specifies CASRTGGVETQYF.

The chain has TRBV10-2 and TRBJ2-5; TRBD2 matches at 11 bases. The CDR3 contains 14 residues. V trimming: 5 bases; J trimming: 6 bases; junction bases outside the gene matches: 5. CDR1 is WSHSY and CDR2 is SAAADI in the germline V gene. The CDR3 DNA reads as TGCGCCAGCAGTCTAGCGGGGGGTGGCAAGACCCAGTACTTC. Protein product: CASSLAGGGKTQYF.

As DNA, the CDR3 is TGCGCCAGCAGCTTGTCCCAGGGGGGTAATTCACCCCTCCACTTT. This translates into CASSLSQGGNSPLHF. V is TRBV5-1 and J is TRBJ1-6, with 7 bases identical to TRBD1. Germline CDR1 is SGHRS and CDR2 is YFSETQ. V dropped 1 base and J dropped 6; count of bases not matched to a gene: 4. CDR3 length: 15 residues.

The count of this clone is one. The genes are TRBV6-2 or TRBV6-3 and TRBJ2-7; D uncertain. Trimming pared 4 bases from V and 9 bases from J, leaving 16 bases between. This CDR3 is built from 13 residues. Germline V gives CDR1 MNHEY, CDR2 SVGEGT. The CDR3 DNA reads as TGTGCCAGCAGTTCCCTAAGGAGTCCGCGGCAGTACTTC. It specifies CASSSLRSPRQYF.

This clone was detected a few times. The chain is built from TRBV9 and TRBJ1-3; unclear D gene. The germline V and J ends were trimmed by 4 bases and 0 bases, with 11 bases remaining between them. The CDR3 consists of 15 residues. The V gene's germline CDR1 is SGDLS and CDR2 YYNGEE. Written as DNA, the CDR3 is TGTGCCAGCAGCCCTCAGGCTTACTCTGGAAACACCATATATTTT. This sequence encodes CASSPQAYSGNTIYF.

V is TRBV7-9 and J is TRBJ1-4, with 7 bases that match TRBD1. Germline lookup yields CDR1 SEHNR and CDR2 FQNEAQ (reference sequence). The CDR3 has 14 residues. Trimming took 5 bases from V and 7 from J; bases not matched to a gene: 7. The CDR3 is CASSPATGVEKLFF. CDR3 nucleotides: TGTGCCAGCAGCCCCGCCACAGGGGTTGAAAAACTGTTTTTT.

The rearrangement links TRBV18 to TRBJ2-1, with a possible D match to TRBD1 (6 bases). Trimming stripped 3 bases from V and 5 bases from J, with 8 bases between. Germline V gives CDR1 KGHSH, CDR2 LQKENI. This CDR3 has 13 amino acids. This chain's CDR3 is CASSPRQDNEQFF. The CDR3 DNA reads TGTGCCAGCTCACCCCGACAGGACAATGAGCAGTTCTTC.

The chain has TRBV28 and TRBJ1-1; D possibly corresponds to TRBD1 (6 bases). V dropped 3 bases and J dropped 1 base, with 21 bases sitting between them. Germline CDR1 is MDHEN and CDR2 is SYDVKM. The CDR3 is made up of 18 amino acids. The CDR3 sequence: CASSLLAGAVQENTEAFF. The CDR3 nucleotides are TGTGCCAGCAGTTTGCTGGCAGGGGCCGTCCAAGAGAACACTGAAGCTTTCTTT.

The DNA for the CDR3 is TGTGCCACCAAGTCGACTAGCGGTCTACCTAAAAGCACAGATACGCAGTATTTT. This encodes CATKSTSGLPKSTDTQYF. The V gene is TRBV15, the J gene TRBJ2-3, with 9 bases identical to TRBD2. Germline V gene sequence: CDR1 LNHNV, CDR2 YYDKDF (reference sequence). This CDR3 has 18 amino acids. V gave up 7 bases and J gave up 0 bases; unmatched junction bases: 14.